Sequencing of this T cell receptor (beta chain) was carried out in a study of cytomegalovirus exposure and HLA in healthy donors. Study-wide results and limits: Another analysis was done later, and it associated over 15,000 TCR beta sequences with HLA alleles at 0.05 false discovery rate. Near-uniform donor sequencing depth was presumed by presence/absence analyses. Among TCR beta chains, those listed as cytomegalovirus-associated numbered approximately 150. Rare sequences made up most TCRs, while some public TCRs were found in many donors.

The PCR was carried out with 60 Vbeta primers and 13 Jbeta primers. TCRdb's table, derived via immunoSEQ multiplex PCR, lists solely in-frame clones and lacks some. The sample lists about 89,000 clones, 65% to 80% occurring once. As for this clone: Its target is unknown.

V lost 0 bases and J 4 bases, leaving 10 bases between the germline ends. The CDR3 contains 14 residues. The germline V gene encodes CDR1 SGHNT and CDR2 YYREEE (reference sequence). The chain recombines TRBV5-4 with TRBJ2-5; D remains ambiguous. The sequenced sample was PBMCs. The TCR was taken from a man aged 30 to 39 in good health and CMV-seronegative. The CDR3 DNA reads as TGTGCCAGCAGCTTGGCGCAAAGCCGAGAGACCCAGTACTTC. Translation gives CASSLAQSRETQYF. Full variable domain (remainder filled in from reference TRBV5-4 and TRBJ2-5): ETGVTQSPTHLIKTRGQQVTLRCSSQSGHNTVSWYQQALGQGPQFIFQYYREEENGRGNFPPRFSGLQFPNYSSELNVNALELDDSALYLCASSLAQSRETQYFGPGTRLLVL.